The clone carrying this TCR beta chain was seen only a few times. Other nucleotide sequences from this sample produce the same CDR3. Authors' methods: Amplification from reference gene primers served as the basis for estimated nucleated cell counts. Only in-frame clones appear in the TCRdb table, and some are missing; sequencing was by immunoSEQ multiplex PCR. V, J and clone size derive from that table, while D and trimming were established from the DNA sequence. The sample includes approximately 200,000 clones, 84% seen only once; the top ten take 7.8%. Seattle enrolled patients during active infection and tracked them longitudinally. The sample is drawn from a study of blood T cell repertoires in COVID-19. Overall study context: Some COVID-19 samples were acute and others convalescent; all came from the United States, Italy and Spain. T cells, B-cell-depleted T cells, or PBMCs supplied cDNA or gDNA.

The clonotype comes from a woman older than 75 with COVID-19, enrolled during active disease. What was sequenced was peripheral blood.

CDR3 nucleotides: TGTGCCAGCAGTTTAGGGGGGGGTGGCTACACCTTC. It specifies CASSLGGGGYTF. V usage is TRBV12-3 or TRBV12-4 and J usage is TRBJ1-2; D is perhaps TRBD1 (5 bases). V dropped 1 base and J dropped 7 bases, with 7 bases sitting between them. The CDR3 length is 12 residues.